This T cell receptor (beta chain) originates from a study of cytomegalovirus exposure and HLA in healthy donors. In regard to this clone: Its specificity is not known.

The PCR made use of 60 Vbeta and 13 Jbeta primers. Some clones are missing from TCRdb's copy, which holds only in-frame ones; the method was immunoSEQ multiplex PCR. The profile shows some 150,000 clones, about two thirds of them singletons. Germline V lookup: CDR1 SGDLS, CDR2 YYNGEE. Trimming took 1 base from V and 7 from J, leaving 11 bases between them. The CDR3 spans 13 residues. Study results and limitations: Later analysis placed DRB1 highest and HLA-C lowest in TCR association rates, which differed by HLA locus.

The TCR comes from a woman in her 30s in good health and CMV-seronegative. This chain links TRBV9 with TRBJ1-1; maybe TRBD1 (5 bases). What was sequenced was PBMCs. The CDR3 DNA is TGTGCCAGCAGCGTACTAGTAGACAGTGAAGCTTTCTTT. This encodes CASSVLVDSEAFF.